These 25 T cell receptor beta chains share one sample of origin, sequenced in a study of human T cells and chemical hapten exposure. TCRdb ran MiXCR on the RACE reads and lists one entry per CDR3 protein. The sample has about 190,000 distinct CDR3 sequences; around 23% are singletons. Regarding time point: patch test 3, about 24 weeks after DPC sensitization. Treatment noted: therapeutic diphenylcyclopropenone sensitization with weekly scalp DPC. The sequenced sample was whole blood, obtained in connection with sensitization to the hapten diphenylcyclopropenone (DPC). These receptors all stem from a woman aged 40 to 49 with alopecia areata. Some clones in this sample may be carry-over from other donors' samples.

Points on this clonotype: Because the CDR3's place on the DNA is in doubt, the DNA is left out and the CDR3 is given as listed by TCRdb. V and J are TRBV7-9 and TRBJ2-7; TRBD1, the table's D call, was not compared with the DNA. Germline loops: CDR1 SEHNR, CDR2 FQNEAQ (reference sequence). Both ends counted, the CDR3 spans 12 residues. This CDR3 is CSSGRDGYEQYF.

The chain combines TRBV11-2 with TRBJ2-1, with D unclear. The V and J ends lost 3 bases and 7 bases respectively, with 16 bases between them. The germline V gene has CDR1 SGHAT and CDR2 FQNNGV. The CDR3 consists of 15 residues. CDR3 loop: CASSFSTLLGNEQFF. The CDR3, as DNA: TGTGCCAGCAGCTTTAGCACCCTCCTGGGGAATGAGCAGTTCTTC.

This clonotype was counted only a few times. The CDR3 DNA sequence: TGTGCCAGCAGCTTACGCGGGACAGGGGACTCACCCCTCCACTTT. Translating gives CASSLRGTGDSPLHF. The V call is TRBV7-6, the J call TRBJ1-6; TRBD1 aligns across 10 bases. The junction had 5 bases not matched to a gene; V was cut back by 2 bases and J by 10 bases. Germline CDR1 SGHVS, CDR2 FNYEAQ. CDR3 length: 15 residues. Combining the CDR3 with reference TRBV7-6 and TRBJ1-6 gives the whole variable domain GAGVSQSPRYKVTKRGQDVALRCDPISGHVSLYWYRQALGQGPEFLTYFNYEAQQDKSGLPNDRFSAERPEGSISTLTIQRTEQRDSAMYRCASSLRGTGDSPLHFGNGTRLTVT.

This chain uses TRBV20-1 with TRBJ1-1; D is undetermined. V was clipped by 0 bases and J by 8 bases, with 10 bases between them. This CDR3 spans 12 amino acids. Germline V CDR1 and CDR2: DFQATT, SNEGSKA (reference sequence). As DNA, the CDR3 is TGCAGTGCTAGAGATCCAGAGTCAGAAGCTTTCTTT. Residues: CSARDPESEAFF.

The chain carries TRBV5-4 and TRBJ2-5, with 9 bases that match TRBD1. The CDR3 sequence is 16 residues long. Germline CDR1 SGHNT, CDR2 YYREEE (reference sequence). The V gene end was trimmed by 4 bases and the J gene end by 4 bases; junction bases not matched to a gene: 11. The CDR3 DNA reads as TGTGCCAGCAGCCTTCAGACAGGGGGAGGAGCAGAGACCCAGTACTTC. Translating it yields CASSLQTGGGAETQYF.

This clonotype was seen a handful of times. The chain carries TRBV12-3 or TRBV12-4 and TRBJ2-3; D is perhaps TRBD2 (5 bases). Trimming cost V 1 base and J 4 bases, with 18 bases left between them. CDR3 length equals 17 residues. The CDR3 DNA sequence: TGTGCCAGCAGTTTAGGCTTCGGTCGGGGTATCCCAGATACGCAGTATTTT. Amino acids: CASSLGFGRGIPDTQYF.

This clonotype came up a few times. The rearrangement links TRBV7-2 to TRBJ1-2; perhaps TRBD1 as D (6 bases). Germline V lookup: CDR1 SGHTA, CDR2 FQGNSA. CDR3 size: 16 residues. V was clipped by 1 base and J by 1 base, with 13 bases between them. CDR3 DNA sequence: TGTGCCAGCAGCTTAGGAGGACAGCTCCTTAACTATGGCTACACCTTC. Encoded protein: CASSLGGQLLNYGYTF.

This clonotype has just a few counts. This chain connects TRBV10-1 to TRBJ1-1; D call uncertain. This CDR3 spans 14 amino acids. V lost 6 bases, J lost 1 base, and 12 bases lay in between. Germline CDR1 WNHNN, CDR2 SYGVQD (reference sequence). The DNA for the CDR3 is TGCGCCAGCAGCTTCGCCCGACGGAACACTGAAGCTTTCTTT. Translating gives CASSFARRNTEAFF.

This rearrangement joins TRBV10-3 to TRBJ2-7; 10 positions agree with TRBD1. This CDR3 is built from 15 residues. CDR1 is ENHRY and CDR2 is SYGVKD in the germline V gene. J lost 5 bases, V lost 11 bases, and 15 bases had no gene match. The CDR3 is CAAKSRDRGSHEQYF. CDR3 nucleotide sequence: TGTGCCGCCAAGAGCCGGGACAGGGGTTCCCACGAGCAGTACTTC.

The chain joins TRBV11-2 to TRBJ2-5; D may be TRBD1 or TRBD2 (5 bases each). Deletions cut 8 bases from V and 6 bases from J, with 10 bases between. CDR1 and CDR2 from the germline V gene are SGHAT and FQNNGV. CDR3 length equals 11 residues. DNA for the CDR3: TGTGCCAGCCAAGGGACGCAGACCCAGTACTTC. Its translation is CASQGTQTQYF.

The sample holds a few counts of this clonotype. This chain connects TRBV10-3 to TRBJ2-2; D not certain. The germline CDR1 and CDR2 sequences are ENHRY and SYGVKD. The CDR3 is 15 amino acids. V was trimmed by 3 bases and J by 3 bases, leaving 11 bases between them. The CDR3 loop reads CAISEGKGHTGELFF. The DNA for the CDR3 is TGTGCCATCAGTGAAGGGAAAGGGCACACCGGGGAGCTGTTTTTT.

The sample holds a few counts of this clonotype. The chain employs TRBV11-2 and TRBJ2-3, with 11 positions matching TRBD2. The CDR3 loop spans 17 amino acids. With 5 bases clipped from V and 3 bases from J, the junction kept 10 bases outside the gene matches. Germline V lookup: CDR1 SGHAT, CDR2 FQNNGV. The chain's CDR3 is CASSPYTGTSGTDTQYF. The CDR3 DNA follows: TGTGCCAGCAGCCCGTATACCGGGACTAGCGGAACAGATACGCAGTATTTT.

This clonotype showed up many times. V usage is TRBV12-3 or TRBV12-4 and J usage is TRBJ2-3; tentatively, D is TRBD1 (5 bases). This CDR3 is 14 amino acids long. V gave up 1 base and J gave up 8 bases, with 13 bases separating them. CDR3 region: CASSLGRSQGTQYF. For the CDR3, the DNA is TGTGCCAGCAGTTTAGGCCGGAGTCAGGGTACGCAGTATTTT.

This clonotype occurred many times. The V call is TRBV20-1, the J call TRBJ2-7; 7 bases agree with TRBD2. Germline V gene data show CDR1 as DFQATT and CDR2 as SNEGSKA (reference sequence). Germline trimming cut 4 bases from V and 4 bases from J; bases unmatched to any gene: 7. This CDR3 is 13 amino acids long. The CDR3 here is CSANGLADYEQYF. CDR3 bases: TGCAGTGCTAACGGGCTAGCGGATTACGAGCAGTACTTC.

This clonotype was observed a few times. This chain's CDR3 is CASSLMLAGGEQYF. The CDR3 region has the DNA TGTGCCAGCAGTTTAATGCTAGCGGGAGGCGAGCAGTACTTC. The V gene is TRBV12-3 or TRBV12-4, the J gene TRBJ2-7; 11 bases are a match to TRBD2. This CDR3 has 14 residues. V lost 2 bases, J lost 6 bases, and 3 bases stayed unmatched.

This chain connects TRBV7-2 to TRBJ2-6, with D hard to call. This CDR3 is built from 15 residues. Germline V CDR1 and CDR2: SGHTA, FQGNSA. Trimming took off 3 bases at V and 0 bases at J, with 6 bases between the two ends. As DNA, the CDR3 is TGTGCCAGCAGCTTTAGGAACTCTGGGGCCAACGTCCTGACTTTC. Translated, it gives CASSFRNSGANVLTF.

In its sample, this clonotype was seen many times. The V gene is TRBV19, the J gene TRBJ2-7; 11 positions match TRBD2. Germline V lookup: CDR1 LNHDA, CDR2 SQIVND (reference sequence). J lost 0 bases, V lost 3 bases, and 7 bases had no gene match. The CDR3 extends over 17 amino acids. CDR3 coding DNA: TGTGCCAGTAGTATTGGGACTAGCGGCCATATCTCCTACGAGCAGTACTTC. Translated: CASSIGTSGHISYEQYF.

CDR3 DNA: TGTGCCAGCAGCGCTTATGACCCCGGCACAGATACGCAGTATTTT. It translates to CASSAYDPGTDTQYF. J is TRBJ2-3 and V is TRBV9; no clear D. CDR1 SGDLS and CDR2 YYNGEE come from the germline V gene. The V end was cut by 3 bases, the J end by 1 base, with 12 bases between. This CDR3 region has 15 residues.

This clonotype has at least ten counts. The rearrangement uses TRBV28 and TRBJ2-7; D might be TRBD1 or TRBD2, each matching 5 bases. The CDR3 consists of 15 residues. The germline V and J ends were trimmed by 8 bases and 1 base, with 18 bases remaining between them. Per germline, CDR1 MDHEN and CDR2 SYDVKM. The CDR3 DNA sequence: TGTGCCAGCGGGTTCCCCGGGACCCTTTCCTACGAGCAGTACTTC. Protein product: CASGFPGTLSYEQYF.

This clonotype was detected only a few times. J is TRBJ2-7 and V is TRBV28, with D unresolved. CDR1 and CDR2 (germline): MDHEN, SYDVKM. There are 17 residues in the CDR3. V dropped 5 bases and J dropped 1 base, with 21 bases sitting between them. CDR3 sequence (DNA): TGTGCCAGCAGTCCAATTCTATACCGGACGGCGTCCTACGAGCAGTACTTC. It translates to CASSPILYRTASYEQYF.

This chain connects TRBV6-5 to TRBJ2-7; TRBD2 might be the D (6 bases). Germline V gives CDR1 MNHEY, CDR2 SVGAGI. This CDR3 has 15 amino acids. V lost 5 bases to trimming and J lost 7 bases, with 21 bases between them. The CDR3 region has the DNA TGTGCCAGCAGTCGTCCGGGAGCCCCCCTAGGGGAGCAGTACTTC. This encodes CASSRPGAPLGEQYF.

The chain has TRBV6-2 or TRBV6-3 and TRBJ2-7; tentative D call: TRBD1 (5 bases). There are 13 residues in the CDR3. Germline values: CDR1 MNHEY, CDR2 SVGEGT. Trimming shortened V by 0 bases and J by 2 bases, and 5 bases separated the two germline ends. CDR3 in amino acids: CASSYSDTYEQYF. CDR3 in DNA: TGTGCCAGCAGTTACTCGGACACCTACGAGCAGTACTTC.

V usage is TRBV5-1 and J usage is TRBJ2-1; TRBD2 matches 11 bases. This CDR3 has 18 amino acids. V shed 1 base, J shed 8 bases, and the junction held 14 bases outside the gene matches. Germline V gene lookup returns CDR1 SGHRS and CDR2 YFSETQ. Written as DNA, the CDR3 is TGCGCCAGCAGCTTGCGTTGGTTAACTAGCGGGAGCAAGGATGAGCAGTTCTTC. Translation gives CASSLRWLTSGSKDEQFF.

Here the CDR3 reads CASSLALGGRGYSPLHF. As DNA, the CDR3 is TGTGCCAGCAGCTTAGCGCTGGGGGGACGGGGGTATTCACCCCTCCACTTT. V is TRBV7-2 and J is TRBJ1-6, with a possible D match to TRBD1 (5 bases). Germline V gives CDR1 SGHTA, CDR2 FQGNSA. The CDR3 sequence is 17 residues long. V was pared by 0 bases and J by 8 bases, with 17 bases between.

The V gene is TRBV10-3, the J gene TRBJ2-2; D is possibly TRBD2 (5 bases). The CDR3 is made up of 16 amino acids. Germline V gene sequence: CDR1 ENHRY, CDR2 SYGVKD. The V end was cut by 0 bases, the J end by 1 base, with 9 bases between. CDR3 DNA: TGTGCCATCAGTGAGTCAGGCGGGCGGAACACCGGGGAGCTGTTTTTT. It encodes CAISESGGRNTGELFF.